Shown below are 24 T cell receptor beta chains from a single sample sequenced in a study of T cells in Graves' hyperthyroidism and ophthalmopathy. Amplified TCR beta CDR3 regions derived from RNA transcripts. An initial round of RT-PCR targeting the TCR CDR3 relied on the HTBI primer set. TCRdb reprocessed the multiplex PCR reads via MiXCR and lists one record per CDR3 protein. The table records about 420,000 distinct CDR3 sequences, 15% to 19% of them present only once. The specimen was blood. These receptors originate from a woman between 18 and 29 years old with Graves' hyperthyroidism.

The chain has TRBV2 and TRBJ1-1, with unresolved D. This CDR3 spans 13 amino acids. Looked up from germline, CDR1 is SNHLY and CDR2 is FYNNEI. The V end was cut by 6 bases, the J end by 4 bases, with 12 bases between. This chain's CDR3 is CASSLDGLTEAFF. As DNA, the CDR3 is TGTGCCAGCAGCCTGGACGGGCTCACTGAAGCTTTCTTT.

Many counts were recorded for this clonotype. The chain carries TRBV2 and TRBJ2-3; 9 nucleotides line up with TRBD1. The CDR3 runs to 15 residues. Trimming cost V 1 base and J 5 bases; bases outside gene matches: 4. CDR1 SNHLY and CDR2 FYNNEI come from the germline V gene. CDR3 amino acids: CASSEGDRERDTQYF. The DNA for the CDR3 is TGTGCCAGCAGTGAAGGGGACAGGGAAAGAGATACGCAGTATTTT.

Concerning this clonotype: A clone one base away is much larger, so this may be a read error. The chain couples TRBV5-1 to TRBJ2-3; the D gene is possibly TRBD2 (7 bases). The CDR3 totals 15 residues. Per the germline V gene, CDR1 is SGHRS and CDR2 is YFSETQ. V dropped 4 bases and J dropped 5 bases, with 17 bases sitting between them. CDR3 region: CASSAPRGALDTQYF. The CDR3 DNA follows: TGCGCCAGCAGCGCCCCCCGGGGGGCTCTAGATACGCAGTATTTT.

The J gene is TRBJ1-1, the V gene TRBV3-1, with 10 nucleotides matching TRBD1. The length of the CDR3 is 16 residues. Trimming at V came to 2 bases and at J to 5 bases, leaving 8 bases not matched to a gene. From germline, CDR1 is LGHDT and CDR2 YNNKEL (reference sequence). The CDR3 region is CASSQQRQGARTEAFF. CDR3 DNA: TGTGCCAGCAGCCAACAAAGACAGGGGGCTCGGACTGAAGCTTTCTTT. Filled out from reference TRBV3-1 and TRBJ1-1, the complete variable domain reads DTAVSQTPKYLVTQMGNDKSIKCEQNLGHDTMYWYKQDSKKFLKIMFSYNNKELIINETVPNRFSPKSPDKAHLNLHINSLELGDSAVYFCASSQQRQGARTEAFFGQGTRLTVV.

This clonotype showed up many times. This chain connects TRBV27 to TRBJ2-7, with D perhaps TRBD2 (6 bases). Germline-derived CDR1 and CDR2 are MNHEY and SMNVEV (reference sequence). This CDR3 has 16 amino acids. The V end lost 1 base, the J end lost 3 bases, and 16 bases lay between the germline ends. CDR3 loop: CASSLFPLAPSYEQYF. The CDR3 nucleotides read TGTGCCAGCAGTTTATTCCCCCTAGCGCCAAGCTACGAGCAGTACTTC.

The genes are TRBV2 and TRBJ1-5; 9 bases line up with TRBD1. The CDR3 runs 13 residues. Germline V gives CDR1 SNHLY, CDR2 FYNNEI. V was pared by 8 bases and J by 4 bases, with 3 bases of the junction left unmatched. CDR3 sequence: CASGGTGNQPQHF. Here the CDR3 DNA reads TGTGCCAGCGGGGGGACAGGGAATCAGCCCCAGCATTTT.

This clonotype has a count of ten or more. This chain uses TRBV20-1 with TRBJ2-1, with 10 bases matching TRBD1. Germline V gene sequence: CDR1 DFQATT, CDR2 SNEGSKA (reference sequence). This CDR3 is 14 amino acids long. J gave up 9 bases and V 7 bases, and 12 bases lay outside the gene matches. The CDR3 reads CSGLLGQGSTEQFF. CDR3 DNA: TGCAGTGGATTACTGGGACAGGGGAGTACTGAGCAGTTCTTC.

This clonotype has a count of ten or more. The rearrangement links TRBV6-5 to TRBJ2-7; D ambiguous. This CDR3 contains 11 residues. V shed 2 bases and J shed 9 bases, with 8 bases lying between them. In germline, CDR1 is MNHEY, CDR2 SVGAGI. Here the CDR3 reads CASSYPGGQYF. CDR3 nucleotide sequence: TGTGCCAGCAGTTACCCGGGTGGGCAGTACTTC.

This clonotype was picked up one time. The J gene is TRBJ2-3, the V gene TRBV9; 8 bases line up with TRBD2. This CDR3 comprises 15 residues. CDR1 SGDLS and CDR2 YYNGEE come from the germline V gene. J gave up 6 bases and V 2 bases, and 8 bases lay outside the gene matches. CDR3 nucleotide sequence: TGTGCCAGCAGCGTCAGACGGGGGGGCGGCGATACGCAGTATTTT. Amino acid sequence: CASSVRRGGGDTQYF.

The table lists this clonotype with many counts. The V gene is TRBV24-1, the J gene TRBJ2-1, with D possibly called TRBD1 or TRBD2 (7 bases each). CDR1 is KGHDR and CDR2 is SFDVKD in the germline V gene. The CDR3 spans 16 residues. The V gene lost 2 bases and the J gene lost 6 bases, with 16 bases spanning the gap. CDR3 nucleotides: TGTGCCACCAGTGATTCAGGCAGGGGGGGTATCAATGAGCAGTTCTTC. It is translated as CATSDSGRGGINEQFF.

The chain couples TRBV30 to TRBJ1-1, with D possibly TRBD1 on 6 matching bases. V gave up 5 bases and J gave up 6 bases, with 13 bases separating them. The germline V gene has CDR1 GTSNPN and CDR2 SVGIG (reference sequence). This CDR3 contains 12 residues. CDR3 coding DNA: TGTGCCTGGGGTACAGGGTGGGCTGAAGCTTTCTTT. Residues: CAWGTGWAEAFF.

Ten or more counts support this clonotype. The rearrangement links TRBV7-8 to TRBJ1-5, with a tentative D call TRBD1 (5 bases). Per germline, CDR1 SGHVS and CDR2 FQNEAQ. The CDR3 has 16 residues. Trimming took off 0 bases at V and 4 bases at J, with 13 bases between the two ends. CDR3 amino acids: CASSLATARGNQPQHF. Written as DNA, the CDR3 is TGTGCCAGCAGCTTAGCGACAGCTAGGGGTAATCAGCCCCAGCATTTT.

This clonotype was recorded a few times. Here the CDR3 DNA reads TGTGCCAGCAGTTTAATTCGCGGCTCTGGGGCCAACGTCCTGACTTTC. Translating it yields CASSLIRGSGANVLTF. The rearrangement links TRBV12-3 or TRBV12-4 to TRBJ2-6; D not resolved. V dropped 2 bases and J dropped 0 bases, with 8 bases sitting between them. CDR3 length: 16 residues.

This clonotype was recorded at least ten times. This rearrangement joins TRBV7-9 to TRBJ2-1; 8 bases are a match to TRBD2. Per the germline V gene, CDR1 is SEHNR and CDR2 is FQNEAQ (reference sequence). Trimming cost V 1 base and J 6 bases; bases outside gene matches: 5. This CDR3 is built from 15 residues. CDR3 bases: TGTGCCAGCAGCTTAGGCGGGAGGCCGTCCAATGAGCAGTTCTTC. Translated, it gives CASSLGGRPSNEQFF.

This clonotype has a count of ten or more. J is TRBJ1-4 and V is TRBV2, with 11 bases matching TRBD1. In germline, CDR1 is SNHLY, CDR2 FYNNEI. With V trimmed by 6 bases and J by 0 bases, 6 bases remained unmatched. The CDR3 spans 17 residues. CDR3 residues: CASSTRTGGTTNEKLFF. CDR3 DNA sequence: TGTGCCAGCAGCACCCGGACAGGGGGCACAACTAATGAAAAACTGTTTTTT.

This clonotype was recorded at least ten times. This chain links TRBV3-1 with TRBJ2-7; 9 bases match TRBD2. The CDR3 length is 17 residues. V shed 4 bases and J 0 bases; nucleotides not matched to a gene: 10. CDR1 and CDR2 (germline): LGHDT, YNNKEL (reference sequence). For the CDR3, the DNA is TGTGCCAGCAGCCTACCTGCTTCAGCGGGAGGCTCCTACGAGCAGTACTTC. Translation: CASSLPASAGGSYEQYF.

At least ten counts were recorded for this clonotype. V gene TRBV6-1 combines with J gene TRBJ2-5; 11 bases are a match to TRBD2. The CDR3 has 18 residues. V gave up 4 bases and J gave up 5 bases; unmatched junction bases: 15. CDR1 and CDR2 from the germline V gene are MNHNS and SASEGT. Written as DNA, the CDR3 is TGTGCCAGCAGTGGAGGCGGGCTAGCGGGGGGCCGCCGGGAGACCCAGTACTTC. Its protein is CASSGGGLAGGRRETQYF.

This clonotype has at least ten counts. The rearrangement links TRBV11-3 to TRBJ1-2; 12 positions match TRBD1. Germline CDR1 reads SGHNT; CDR2 reads YENEEA. Unmatched junction bases numbered 7, after V lost 5 bases and J lost 0 bases. The CDR3 sequence is 17 residues long. CDR3 in amino acids: CASSPGTGGRPNYGYTF. The CDR3, as DNA: TGTGCCAGCAGCCCGGGGACAGGGGGCCGGCCTAACTATGGCTACACCTTC.

This clonotype appeared a few times. J is TRBJ1-2 and V is TRBV18; no clear D. Germline V gives CDR1 KGHSH, CDR2 LQKENI. The CDR3 has 13 amino acids. The germline V and J ends were trimmed by 3 bases and 6 bases, with 11 bases remaining between them. Here the CDR3 reads CASSPNWVDGYTF. Written as DNA, the CDR3 is TGTGCCAGCTCACCGAACTGGGTCGATGGCTACACCTTC. Full variable domain (rest looked up from reference TRBV18 and TRBJ1-2): NAGVMQNPRHLVRRRGQEARLRCSPMKGHSHVYWYRQLPEEGLKFMVYLQKENIIDESGMPKERFSAEFPKEGPSILRIQQVVRGDSAAYFCASSPNWVDGYTFGSGTRLTVV.

This clonotype was seen many times. The chain has TRBV12-3 or TRBV12-4 and TRBJ2-5, with 10 bases identical to TRBD2. Unmatched junction bases numbered 6, after V lost 6 bases and J lost 2 bases. The CDR3 extends over 15 amino acids. The chain's CDR3 is CASRRNSGGQETQYF. The CDR3, as DNA: TGTGCCAGCAGGAGGAATAGCGGGGGGCAAGAGACCCAGTACTTC.

In its sample, this clonotype was seen once. The V call is TRBV27, the J call TRBJ1-5, with D possibly matching TRBD1 (6 bases). The V and J ends lost 6 bases and 0 bases respectively, with 12 bases between them. This CDR3 has 15 residues. The V gene's germline CDR1 is MNHEY and CDR2 SMNVEV (reference sequence). CDR3 sequence: CASRPTGFSNQPQHF. As DNA, the CDR3 is TGTGCCAGCAGGCCTACAGGGTTTAGCAATCAGCCCCAGCATTTT.

The V call is TRBV19, the J call TRBJ1-1, with 8 positions matching TRBD1. V lost 3 bases and J lost 3; bases outside the gene matches: 9. Per the germline V gene, CDR1 is LNHDA and CDR2 is SQIVND (reference sequence). This CDR3 has 16 residues. Written as DNA, the CDR3 is TGTGCCAGTAGTATGGGTGCAGGGGGCGCGGACACTGAAGCTTTCTTT. This encodes CASSMGAGGADTEAFF.

The V and J genes are TRBV9 and TRBJ2-3; TRBD2 is a possible D gene (7 bases). The CDR3 sequence is 14 residues long. The V gene's germline CDR1 is SGDLS and CDR2 YYNGEE. Trimming left V 2 bases short and J 5 bases short, with 12 bases between. Here the CDR3 DNA reads TGTGCCAGCAGCGTGGGGGGGGCTTTAGATACGCAGTATTTT. Its protein is CASSVGGALDTQYF. Filled out from reference TRBV9 and TRBJ2-3, the complete variable domain reads DSGVTQTPKHLITATGQRVTLRCSPRSGDLSVYWYQQSLDQGLQFLIQYYNGEERAKGNILERFSAQQFPDLHSELNLSSLELGDSALYFCASSVGGALDTQYFGPGTRLTVL.

The chain combines TRBV19 with TRBJ2-5; 8 bases map to TRBD1. Trimming at V came to 4 bases and at J to 4 bases, leaving 8 bases not matched to a gene. The CDR3 is 15 amino acids. Per the germline V gene, CDR1 is LNHDA and CDR2 is SQIVND (reference sequence). In nucleotides, the CDR3 is TGTGCCAGTAGTAGTTTGGACAGGGCTTTAGAGACCCAGTACTTC. Protein sequence: CASSSLDRALETQYF.